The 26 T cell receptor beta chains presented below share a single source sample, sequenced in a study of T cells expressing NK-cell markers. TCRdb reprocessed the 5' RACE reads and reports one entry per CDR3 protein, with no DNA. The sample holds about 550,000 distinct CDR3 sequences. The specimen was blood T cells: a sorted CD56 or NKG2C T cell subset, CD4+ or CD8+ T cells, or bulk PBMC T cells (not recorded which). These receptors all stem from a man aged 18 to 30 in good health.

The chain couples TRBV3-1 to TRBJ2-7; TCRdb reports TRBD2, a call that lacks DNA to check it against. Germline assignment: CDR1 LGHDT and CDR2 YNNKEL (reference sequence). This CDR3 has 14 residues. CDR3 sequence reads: CASSQIAGNYEQYF.

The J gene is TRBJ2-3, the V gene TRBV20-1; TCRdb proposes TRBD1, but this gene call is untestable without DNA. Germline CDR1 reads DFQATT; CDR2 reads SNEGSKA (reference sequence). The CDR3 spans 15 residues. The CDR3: CSARDSTGGTDTQYF.

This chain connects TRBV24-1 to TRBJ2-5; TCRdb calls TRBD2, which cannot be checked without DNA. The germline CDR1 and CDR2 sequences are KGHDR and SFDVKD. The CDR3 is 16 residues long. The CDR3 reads CATSRTSGRVQETQYF.

CDR3 sequence: CASSNRQGSNTDTQYF. The chain couples TRBV7-9 to TRBJ2-3; there is no DNA to check the TCRdb D call of TRBD1. CDR3 length equals 16 residues. Looked up from germline, CDR1 is SEHNR and CDR2 is FQNEAQ (reference sequence).

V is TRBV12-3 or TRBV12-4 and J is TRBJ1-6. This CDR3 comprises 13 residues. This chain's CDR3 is CASSQGQNSPLHF.

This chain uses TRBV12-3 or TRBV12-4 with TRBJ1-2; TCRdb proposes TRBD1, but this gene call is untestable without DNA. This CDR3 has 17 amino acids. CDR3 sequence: CASSNDTIIRVNYGYTF.

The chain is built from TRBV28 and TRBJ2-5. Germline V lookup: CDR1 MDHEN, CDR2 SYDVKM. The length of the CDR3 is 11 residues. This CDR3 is CASSQPGTQYF. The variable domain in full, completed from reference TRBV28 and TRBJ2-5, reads DVKVTQSSRYLVKRTGEKVFLECVQDMDHENMFWYRQDPGLGLRLIYFSYDVKMKEKGDIPEGYSVSREKKERFSLILESASTNQTSMYLCASSQPGTQYFGPGTRLLVL.

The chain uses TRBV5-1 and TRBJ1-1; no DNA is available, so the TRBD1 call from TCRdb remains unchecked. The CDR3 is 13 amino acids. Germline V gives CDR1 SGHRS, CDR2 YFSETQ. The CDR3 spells CASSLIPGQVAFF.

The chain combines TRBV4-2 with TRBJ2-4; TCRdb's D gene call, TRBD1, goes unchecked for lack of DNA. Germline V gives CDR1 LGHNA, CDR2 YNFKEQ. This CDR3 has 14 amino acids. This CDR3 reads CASSQGGGQDIQYF.

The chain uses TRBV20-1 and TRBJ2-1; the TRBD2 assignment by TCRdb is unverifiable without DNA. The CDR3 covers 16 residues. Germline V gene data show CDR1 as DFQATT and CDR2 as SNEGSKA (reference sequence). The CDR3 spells CSARDQEPWWGNEQFF.

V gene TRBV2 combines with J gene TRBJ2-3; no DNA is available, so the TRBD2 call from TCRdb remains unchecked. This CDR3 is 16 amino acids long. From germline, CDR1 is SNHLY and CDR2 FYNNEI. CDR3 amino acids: CASSEEVRASTDTQYF.

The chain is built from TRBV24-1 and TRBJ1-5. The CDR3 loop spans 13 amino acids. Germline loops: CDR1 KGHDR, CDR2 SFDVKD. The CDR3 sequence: CATGEVGNQPQHF.

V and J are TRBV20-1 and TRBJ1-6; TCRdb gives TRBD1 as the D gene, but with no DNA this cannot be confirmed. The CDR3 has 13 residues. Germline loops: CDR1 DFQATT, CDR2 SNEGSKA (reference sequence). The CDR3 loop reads CSARAGPNSPLHF.

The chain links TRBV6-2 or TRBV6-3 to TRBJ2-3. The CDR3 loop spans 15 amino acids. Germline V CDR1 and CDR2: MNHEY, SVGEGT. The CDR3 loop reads CASSKFSTTTDTQYF.

The CDR3: CATRQGASNEQFF. The chain couples TRBV24-1 to TRBJ2-1; the D gene TCRdb calls, TRBD1, cannot be checked with no DNA. The germline gives CDR1 KGHDR, CDR2 SFDVKD. This CDR3 contains 13 residues.

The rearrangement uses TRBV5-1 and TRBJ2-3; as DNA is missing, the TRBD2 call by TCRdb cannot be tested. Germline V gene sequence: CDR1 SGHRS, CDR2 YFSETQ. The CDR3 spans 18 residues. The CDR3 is CASSLGDKLAGGTDTQYF.

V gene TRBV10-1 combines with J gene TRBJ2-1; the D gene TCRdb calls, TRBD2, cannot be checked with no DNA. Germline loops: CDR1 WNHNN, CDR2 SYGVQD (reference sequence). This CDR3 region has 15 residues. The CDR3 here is CASSESGLGGNEQFF.

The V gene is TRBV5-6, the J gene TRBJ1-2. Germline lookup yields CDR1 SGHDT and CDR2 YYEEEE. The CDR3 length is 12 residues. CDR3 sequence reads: CASRQSSYGYTF.

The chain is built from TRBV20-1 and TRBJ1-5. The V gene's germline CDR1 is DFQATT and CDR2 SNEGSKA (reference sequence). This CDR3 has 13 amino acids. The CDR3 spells CSANVGENQPQHF.

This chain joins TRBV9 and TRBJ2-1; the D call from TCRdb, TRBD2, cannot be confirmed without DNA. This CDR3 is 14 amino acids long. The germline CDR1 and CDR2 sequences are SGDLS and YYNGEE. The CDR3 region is CASSVNSAFGEQFF.

This chain's CDR3 is CASRPGENYGYTF. The V and J genes are TRBV10-2 and TRBJ1-2; the D gene TCRdb calls, TRBD1, cannot be checked with no DNA. The CDR3 is 13 amino acids. Per the germline V gene, CDR1 is WSHSY and CDR2 is SAAADI.

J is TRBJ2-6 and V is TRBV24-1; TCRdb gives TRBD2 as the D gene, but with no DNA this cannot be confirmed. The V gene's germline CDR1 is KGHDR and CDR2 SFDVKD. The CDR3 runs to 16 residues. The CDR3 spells CATSITGGTGANVLTF.

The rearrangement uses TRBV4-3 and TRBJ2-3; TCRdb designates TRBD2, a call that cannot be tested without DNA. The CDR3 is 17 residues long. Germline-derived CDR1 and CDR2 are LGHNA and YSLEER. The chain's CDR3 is CASSQDIRREGINTQYF.

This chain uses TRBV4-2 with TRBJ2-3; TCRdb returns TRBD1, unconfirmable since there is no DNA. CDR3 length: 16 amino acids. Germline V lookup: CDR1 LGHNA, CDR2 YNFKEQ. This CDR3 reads CASSQVGGRITDTQYF.

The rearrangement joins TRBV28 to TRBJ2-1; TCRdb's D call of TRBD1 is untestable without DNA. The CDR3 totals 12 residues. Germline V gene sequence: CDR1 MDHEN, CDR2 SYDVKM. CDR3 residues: CASSTPRGEQFF.

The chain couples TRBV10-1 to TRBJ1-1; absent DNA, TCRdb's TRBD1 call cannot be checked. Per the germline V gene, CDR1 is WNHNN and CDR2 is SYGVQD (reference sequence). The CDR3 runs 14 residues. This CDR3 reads CASSEAPLNTEAFF.